This T cell receptor beta chain was profiled in a study of T cells in Graves' hyperthyroidism and ophthalmopathy. General study points: The model identified upcoming ophthalmopathy a median approximately seven months ahead of onset. Blood also showed most of the thyroid clonotypes that were expanded above 0.001.

The germline V and J ends were trimmed by 3 bases and 7 bases, with 24 bases remaining between them. In germline, CDR1 is SGHVS, CDR2 FQNEAQ. The CDR3 has 18 amino acids. Template material for amplifying TCR beta CDR3 regions consisted of RNA transcripts. Carried out on the TCR CDR3, a first-round RT-PCR used the HTBI primer set. MiXCR, run by TCRdb on the multiplex PCR reads, gives a single entry per CDR3 protein. Of more than 500,000 distinct CDR3 sequences listed, 46% are singletons. This clonotype was seen ten or more times. Its specificity is not known. The genes are TRBV7-8 and TRBJ2-2, with a weak D call TRBD2 (6 bases). The material sequenced was peripheral blood or thyroid tissue (not recorded which). This TCR was recovered from an adult woman with Graves' disease, either hyperthyroidism or ophthalmopathy (not recorded which). This chain's CDR3 is CASSLAWASGPGVGELFF. The CDR3, as DNA: TGTGCCAGCAGCTTGGCTTGGGCGTCAGGCCCGGGGGTCGGGGAGCTGTTTTTT.